One sample yielded the 5 T cell receptor beta chains listed below, sequenced in a study of blood T cells in healthy people across ages. Combining a sample-barcoded 5' primer with a J-beta primer mix, a second PCR ran for about 7 to 12 cycles. TCRdb used MiXCR to reprocess the 5' RACE reads, holding one entry per CDR3 protein. The sample lists 1.5 million to 1.8 million distinct CDR3 sequences, less than 45% occurring once. The sequencing sample was made of blood. These receptor sequences come from a young woman in good health.

The chain carries TRBV20-1 and TRBJ2-7, with 10 positions matching TRBD1. The germline CDR1 and CDR2 sequences are DFQATT and SNEGSKA (reference sequence). V was clipped by 1 base and J by 7 bases; unmatched bases: 13. CDR3 length: 16 residues. CDR3 nucleotides: TGCAGTGCTAGAGGTCTATGGGGACAGGGGTTAGGTGAGCAGTACTTC. Residues: CSARGLWGQGLGEQYF.

CDR3 sequence: CASSLVIVEQFF. In DNA, the CDR3 is TGTGCCAGCAGCCTGGTGATTGTTGAGCAGTTCTTC. The genes are TRBV7-9 and TRBJ2-1; D is uncertain. Germline lookup yields CDR1 SEHNR and CDR2 FQNEAQ (reference sequence). The CDR3 loop spans 12 amino acids. Between the trimmed V and J ends, which lost 5 bases and 9 bases, there was a span of 11 bases. Based on the CDR3 plus reference TRBV7-9 and TRBJ2-1, the full variable domain is DTGVSQNPRHKITKRGQNVTFRCDPISEHNRLYWYRQTLGQGPEFLTYFQNEAQLEKSRLLSDRFSAERPKGSFSTLEIQRTEQGDSAMYLCASSLVIVEQFFGPGTRLTVL.

In its sample, this clonotype was seen once. The chain carries TRBV20-1 and TRBJ2-4; 14 positions agree with TRBD2. CDR1 and CDR2 from the germline V gene are DFQATT and SNEGSKA (reference sequence). The CDR3 runs to 15 residues. Germline trimming cut 5 bases from V and 13 bases from J; bases unmatched to any gene: 13. The CDR3 spells CSAPPPGLAGAEQYF. The CDR3 DNA sequence: TGCAGTGCTCCCCCTCCGGGACTAGCGGGAGCTGAGCAGTACTTC.

The chain recombines TRBV6-5 with TRBJ2-3; 12 nucleotides line up with TRBD2. This CDR3 contains 16 residues. The ends lost 1 base at V and 3 bases at J; junction bases unmatched: 2. Germline V gene data show CDR1 as MNHEY and CDR2 as SVGAGI. CDR3 coding DNA: TGTGCCAGCAGTTACTACGGGACTAGCGGGACAGATACGCAGTATTTT. As protein: CASSYYGTSGTDTQYF.

This sequence joins TRBV7-2 and TRBJ2-4; TRBD2 matches at 7 bases. This CDR3 contains 14 residues. The trim removed 3 bases at V and 6 bases at J, leaving 5 bases unmatched. The V gene's germline CDR1 is SGHTA and CDR2 FQGNSA. The CDR3 here is CASSFRGERNIQYF. CDR3 nucleotides: TGTGCCAGCAGCTTCCGGGGGGAGAGAAACATTCAGTACTTC.